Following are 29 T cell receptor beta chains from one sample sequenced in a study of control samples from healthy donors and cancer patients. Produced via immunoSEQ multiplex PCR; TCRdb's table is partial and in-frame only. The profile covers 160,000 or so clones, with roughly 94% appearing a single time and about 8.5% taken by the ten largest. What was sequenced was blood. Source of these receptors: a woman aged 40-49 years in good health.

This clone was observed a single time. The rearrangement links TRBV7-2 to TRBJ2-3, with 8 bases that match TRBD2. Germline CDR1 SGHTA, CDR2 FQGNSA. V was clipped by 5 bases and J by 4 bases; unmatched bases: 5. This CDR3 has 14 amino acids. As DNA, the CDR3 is TGTGCCAGCAGCATTAGCGGGAACCCAGATACGCAGTATTTT. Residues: CASSISGNPDTQYF.

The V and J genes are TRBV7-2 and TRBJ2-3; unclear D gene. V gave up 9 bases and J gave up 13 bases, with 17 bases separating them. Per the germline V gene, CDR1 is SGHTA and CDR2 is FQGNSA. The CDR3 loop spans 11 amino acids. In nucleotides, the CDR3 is TGTGCCAGTCGGAAGACGGGCTTCGAGTATTTT. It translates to CASRKTGFEYF. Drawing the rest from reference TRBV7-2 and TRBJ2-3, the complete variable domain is GAGVSQSPSNKVTEKGKDVELRCDPISGHTALYWYRQSLGQGLEFLIYFQGNSAPDKSGLPSDRFSAERTGGSVSTLTIQRTQQEDSAVYLCASRKTGFEYFGPGTRLTVL.

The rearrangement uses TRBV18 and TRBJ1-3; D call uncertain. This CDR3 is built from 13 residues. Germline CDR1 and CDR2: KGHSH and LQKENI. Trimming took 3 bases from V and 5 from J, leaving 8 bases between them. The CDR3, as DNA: TGTGCCAGCTCACCGGAGAGGAGAAACACCATATATTTT. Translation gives CASSPERRNTIYF.

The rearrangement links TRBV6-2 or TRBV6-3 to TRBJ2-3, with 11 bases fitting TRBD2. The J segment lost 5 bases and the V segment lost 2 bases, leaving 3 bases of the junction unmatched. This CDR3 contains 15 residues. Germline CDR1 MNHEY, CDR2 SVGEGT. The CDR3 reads CASSYTGTSGDTQYF. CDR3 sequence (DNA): TGTGCCAGCAGTTACACCGGGACTAGCGGAGATACGCAGTATTTT.

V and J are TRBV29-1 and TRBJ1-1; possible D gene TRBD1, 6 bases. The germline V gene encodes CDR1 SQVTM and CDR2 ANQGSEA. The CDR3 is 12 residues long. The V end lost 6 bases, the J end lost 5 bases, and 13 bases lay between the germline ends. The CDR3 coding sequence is TGCAGCGTCCGGGGGCCGAGAACTGAAGCTTTCTTT. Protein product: CSVRGPRTEAFF.

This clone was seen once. CDR3 protein: CASSQVRQGTTF. CDR3 in DNA: TGTGCCAGCAGCCAAGTCCGACAGGGAACCACCTTC. V and J are TRBV3-1 (or the pseudogene TRBV3-2) and TRBJ1-2; TRBD1 aligns across 7 bases. The germline gives CDR1 LGHDT, CDR2 YNNKEL (reference sequence). This CDR3 contains 12 residues. V lost 1 base and J lost 13; bases outside the gene matches: 6.

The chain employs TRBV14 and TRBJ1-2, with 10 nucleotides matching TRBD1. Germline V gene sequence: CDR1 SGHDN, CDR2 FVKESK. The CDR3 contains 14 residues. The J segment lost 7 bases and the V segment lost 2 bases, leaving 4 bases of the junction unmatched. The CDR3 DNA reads TGTGCCAGCAGCCAAAGACAGGGGGCTGGTGGCTACACCTTC. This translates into CASSQRQGAGGYTF.

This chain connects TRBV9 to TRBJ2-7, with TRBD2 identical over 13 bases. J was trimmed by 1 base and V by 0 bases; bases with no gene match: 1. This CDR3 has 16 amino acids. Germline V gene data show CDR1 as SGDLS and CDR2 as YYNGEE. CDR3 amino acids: CASSVGGLAGSYEQYF. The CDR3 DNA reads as TGTGCCAGCAGCGTAGGGGGACTAGCGGGGTCCTACGAGCAGTACTTC.

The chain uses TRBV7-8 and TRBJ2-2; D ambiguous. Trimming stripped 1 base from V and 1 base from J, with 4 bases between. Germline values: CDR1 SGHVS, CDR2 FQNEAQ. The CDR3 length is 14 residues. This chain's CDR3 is CASSLGENTGELFF. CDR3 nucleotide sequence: TGTGCCAGCAGCTTAGGGGAGAACACCGGGGAGCTGTTTTTT.

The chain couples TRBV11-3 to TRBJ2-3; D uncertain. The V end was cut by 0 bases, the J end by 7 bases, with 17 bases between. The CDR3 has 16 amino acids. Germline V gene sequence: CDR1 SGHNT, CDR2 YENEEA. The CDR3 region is CASSLDGTEPGNTQYF. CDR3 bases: TGTGCCAGCAGCTTAGATGGAACAGAGCCCGGAAATACGCAGTATTTT.

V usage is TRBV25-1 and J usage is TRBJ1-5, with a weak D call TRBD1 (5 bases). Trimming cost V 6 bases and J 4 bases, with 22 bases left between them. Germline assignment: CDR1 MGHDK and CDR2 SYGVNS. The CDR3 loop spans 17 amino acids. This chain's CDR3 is CASSGNANFGANQPQHF. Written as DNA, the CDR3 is TGTGCCAGCAGCGGGAACGCGAACTTTGGGGCTAATCAGCCCCAGCATTTT.

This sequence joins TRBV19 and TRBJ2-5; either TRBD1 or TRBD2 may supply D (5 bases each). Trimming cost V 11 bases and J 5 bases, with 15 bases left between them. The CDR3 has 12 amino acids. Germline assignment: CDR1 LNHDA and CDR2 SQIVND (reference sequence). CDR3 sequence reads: CAVGARRETQYF. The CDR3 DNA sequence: TGTGCCGTCGGGGCAAGAAGGGAGACCCAGTACTTC.

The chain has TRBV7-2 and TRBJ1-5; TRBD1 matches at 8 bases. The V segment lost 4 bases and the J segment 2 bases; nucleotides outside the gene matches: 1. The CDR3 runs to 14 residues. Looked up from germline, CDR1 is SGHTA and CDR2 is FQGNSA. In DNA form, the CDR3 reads TGTGCCAGCAGCTCGGGACAGGGCAATCAGCCCCAGCATTTT. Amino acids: CASSSGQGNQPQHF.

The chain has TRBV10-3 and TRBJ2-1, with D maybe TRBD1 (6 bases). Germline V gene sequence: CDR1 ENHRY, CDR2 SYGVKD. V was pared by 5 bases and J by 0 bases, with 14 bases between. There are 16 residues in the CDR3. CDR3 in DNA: TGTGCCATCAGTAGGGACACCTTGTCCTCCTACAATGAGCAGTTCTTC. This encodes CAISRDTLSSYNEQFF.

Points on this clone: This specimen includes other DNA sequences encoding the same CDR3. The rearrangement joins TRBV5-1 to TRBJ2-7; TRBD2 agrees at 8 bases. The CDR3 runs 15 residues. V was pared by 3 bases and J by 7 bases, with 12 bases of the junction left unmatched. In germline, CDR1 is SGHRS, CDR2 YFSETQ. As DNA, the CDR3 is TGCGCCAGCAGCTCTGGGGGGAGCGGGGGTCGTGAGCAGTACTTC. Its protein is CASSSGGSGGREQYF.

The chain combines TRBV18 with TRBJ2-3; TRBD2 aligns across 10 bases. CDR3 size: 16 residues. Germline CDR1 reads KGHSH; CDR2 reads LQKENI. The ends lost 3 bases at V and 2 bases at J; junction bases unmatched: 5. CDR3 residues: CASSPPSGRTTDTQYF. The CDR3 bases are TGTGCCAGCTCACCCCCTAGCGGGAGAACCACAGATACGCAGTATTTT.

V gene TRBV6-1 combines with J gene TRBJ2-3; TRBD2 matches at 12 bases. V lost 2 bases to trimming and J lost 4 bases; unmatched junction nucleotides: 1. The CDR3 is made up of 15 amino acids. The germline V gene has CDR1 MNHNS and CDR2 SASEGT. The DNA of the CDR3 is TGTGCCAGCAGTGAACTAGCGGGAGGGCCAGATACGCAGTATTTT. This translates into CASSELAGGPDTQYF.

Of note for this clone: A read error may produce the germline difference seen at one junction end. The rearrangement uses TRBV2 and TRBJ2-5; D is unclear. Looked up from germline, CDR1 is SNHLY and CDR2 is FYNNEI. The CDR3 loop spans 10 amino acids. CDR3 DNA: TGTGCCAGCAGTGTAACCGGGCCACACTTC. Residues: CASSVTGPHF.

CDR3 protein: CASSPLQGEVAEAFF. DNA for the CDR3: TGTGCCAGCTCACCACTCCAGGGAGAAGTTGCTGAAGCTTTCTTT. The chain joins TRBV18 to TRBJ1-1, with D tentatively TRBD1 (5 bases). The CDR3 consists of 15 residues. Germline-derived CDR1 and CDR2 are KGHSH and LQKENI. V lost 1 base and J 6 bases, leaving 15 bases between the germline ends. The whole variable domain, remainder taken from reference TRBV18 and TRBJ1-1, is NAGVMQNPRHLVRRRGQEARLRCSPMKGHSHVYWYRQLPEEGLKFMVYLQKENIIDESGMPKERFSAEFPKEGPSILRIQQVVRGDSAAYFCASSPLQGEVAEAFFGQGTRLTVV.

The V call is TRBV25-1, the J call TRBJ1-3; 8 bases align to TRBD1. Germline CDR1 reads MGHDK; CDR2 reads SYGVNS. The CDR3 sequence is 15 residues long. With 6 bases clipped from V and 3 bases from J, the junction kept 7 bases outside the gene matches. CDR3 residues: CASRRTGQGGNTIYF. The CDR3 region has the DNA TGTGCCAGCAGAAGGACAGGGCAGGGTGGAAACACCATATATTTT.

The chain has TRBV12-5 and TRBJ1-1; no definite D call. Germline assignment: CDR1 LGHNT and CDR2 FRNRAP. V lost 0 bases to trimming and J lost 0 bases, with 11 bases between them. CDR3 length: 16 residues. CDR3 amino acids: CASGLVLGRLNTEAFF. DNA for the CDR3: TGTGCTAGTGGTTTGGTACTTGGCAGACTGAACACTGAAGCTTTCTTT.

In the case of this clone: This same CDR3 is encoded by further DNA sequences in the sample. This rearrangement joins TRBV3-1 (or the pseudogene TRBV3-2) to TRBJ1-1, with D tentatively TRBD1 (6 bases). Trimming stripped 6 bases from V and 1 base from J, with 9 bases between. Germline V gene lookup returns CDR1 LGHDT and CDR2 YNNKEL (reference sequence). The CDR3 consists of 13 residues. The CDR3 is CASSQGRNTEAFF. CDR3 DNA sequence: TGTGCCAGCAGTCAGGGGCGGAACACTGAAGCTTTCTTT.

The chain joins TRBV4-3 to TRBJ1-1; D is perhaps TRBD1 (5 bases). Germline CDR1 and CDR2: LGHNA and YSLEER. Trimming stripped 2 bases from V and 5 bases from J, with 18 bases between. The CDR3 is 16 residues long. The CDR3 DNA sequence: TGCGCCAGCAGCCAAAGTGGGACCCTCGAGGAGACTGAAGCTTTCTTT. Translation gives CASSQSGTLEETEAFF.

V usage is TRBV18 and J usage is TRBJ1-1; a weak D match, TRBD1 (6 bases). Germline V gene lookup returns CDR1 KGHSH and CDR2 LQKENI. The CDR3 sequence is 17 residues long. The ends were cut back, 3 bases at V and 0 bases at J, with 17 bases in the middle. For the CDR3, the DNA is TGTGCCAGCTCACCCCTCTCCGAGGGGGTCTTGAACACTGAAGCTTTCTTT. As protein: CASSPLSEGVLNTEAFF.

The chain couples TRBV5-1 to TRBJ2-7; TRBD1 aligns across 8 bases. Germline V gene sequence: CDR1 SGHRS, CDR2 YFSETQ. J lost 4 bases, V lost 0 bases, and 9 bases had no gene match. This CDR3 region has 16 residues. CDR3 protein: CASSLESDRARYEQYF. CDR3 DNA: TGCGCCAGCAGCTTGGAGTCGGACAGGGCCAGATACGAGCAGTACTTC. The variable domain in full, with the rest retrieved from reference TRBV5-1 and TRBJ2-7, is KAGVTQTPRYLIKTRGQQVTLSCSPISGHRSVSWYQQTPGQGLQFLFEYFSETQRNKGNFPGRFSGRQFSNSRSEMNVSTLELGDSALYLCASSLESDRARYEQYFGPGTRLTVT.

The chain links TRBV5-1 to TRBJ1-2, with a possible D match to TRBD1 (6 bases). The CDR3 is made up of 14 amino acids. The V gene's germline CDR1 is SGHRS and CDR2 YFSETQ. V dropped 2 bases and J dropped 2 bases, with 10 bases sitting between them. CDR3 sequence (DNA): TGCGCCAGCAGCTTTGCGGACAGCAACTATGGCTACACCTTC. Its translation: CASSFADSNYGYTF.

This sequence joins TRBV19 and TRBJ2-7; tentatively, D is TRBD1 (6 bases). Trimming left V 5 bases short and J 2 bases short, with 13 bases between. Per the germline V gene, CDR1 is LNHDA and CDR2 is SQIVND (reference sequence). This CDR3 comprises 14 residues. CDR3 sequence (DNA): TGTGCCAGTAGTGTACAGGGTCCCGCCTACGAGCAGTACTTC. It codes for CASSVQGPAYEQYF.

The CDR3 DNA sequence: TGCGCCAGCAGCCTAGCGGGAGGGCTTACCTACGAGCAGTACTTC. This gives the protein CASSLAGGLTYEQYF. This chain joins TRBV4-1 and TRBJ2-7, with 11 nucleotides matching TRBD2. The CDR3 loop spans 15 amino acids. Germline lookup yields CDR1 MGHRA and CDR2 YSYEKL. Trimming removed 4 bases from V and 2 bases from J; junction bases left unmatched: 4.

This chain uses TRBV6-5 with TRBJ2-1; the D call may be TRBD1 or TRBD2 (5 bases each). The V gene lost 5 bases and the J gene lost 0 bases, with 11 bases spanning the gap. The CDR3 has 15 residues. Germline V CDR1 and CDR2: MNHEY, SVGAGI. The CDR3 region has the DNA TGTGCCAGCAGTACCGGGACGGCCTCCTACAATGAGCAGTTCTTC. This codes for CASSTGTASYNEQFF.